The next 31 T cell receptor beta chains were all read from a single sample in a study of cytomegalovirus exposure and HLA in healthy donors. 60 Vbeta and 13 Jbeta primers were used in PCR. TCRdb keeps only in-frame clones here, not all; method: immunoSEQ multiplex PCR. The sample carries roughly 98,000 clones, roughly 80% recorded once. Input material: PBMCs. These receptors came from a man in his forties in good health and CMV-seronegative.

J is TRBJ1-4 and V is TRBV30, with 9 bases identical to TRBD1. The CDR3 is 21 residues long. From germline, CDR1 is GTSNPN and CDR2 SVGIG (reference sequence). V gave up 8 bases and J gave up 0 bases; unmatched junction bases: 25. In nucleotides, the CDR3 is TGTGCCCCTGCTCTCTACCCGGGACAGGGATTGTTCTTTGCAACTAATGAAAAACTGTTTTTT. Translating it yields CAPALYPGQGLFFATNEKLFF.

This chain connects TRBV2 to TRBJ1-5; 7 positions match TRBD1. Trimming took 6 bases from V and 5 from J; bases not matched to a gene: 7. This CDR3 contains 14 residues. CDR1 and CDR2 (germline): SNHLY, FYNNEI. The CDR3 bases are TGTGCCAGCAGCGGGACAGTGAGGTATCAGCCCCAGCATTTT. It encodes CASSGTVRYQPQHF.

The chain links TRBV6-1 to TRBJ2-3, with TRBD2 matching over 12 bases. Germline lookup yields CDR1 MNHNS and CDR2 SASEGT. The CDR3 runs 15 residues. V lost 3 bases to trimming and J lost 4 bases; unmatched junction nucleotides: 2. The CDR3 loop is CASSETSGGADTQYF. CDR3 DNA: TGTGCCAGCAGTGAGACTAGCGGGGGAGCAGATACGCAGTATTTT.

This rearrangement joins TRBV6-1 to TRBJ1-4; D gene unclear. Trimming took off 0 bases at V and 2 bases at J, with 16 bases between the two ends. This CDR3 comprises 18 residues. In germline, CDR1 is MNHNS, CDR2 SASEGT. This chain's CDR3 is CASSEAKSPRSTNEKLFF. CDR3 nucleotide sequence: TGTGCCAGCAGTGAAGCGAAAAGCCCCCGTTCGACTAATGAAAAACTGTTTTTT.

The chain is built from TRBV6-5 and TRBJ1-5, with D hard to call. Germline CDR1 is MNHEY and CDR2 is SVGAGI. The CDR3 runs 15 residues. The V gene lost 6 bases and the J gene lost 0 bases, with 12 bases spanning the gap. In DNA form, the CDR3 reads TGTGCCAGCAGCCGTCGACGGGATAGCAATCAGCCCCAGCATTTT. Its translation is CASSRRRDSNQPQHF.

A few counts support this clone. This chain uses TRBV6-1 with TRBJ1-5; 11 bases match TRBD1. V gave up 6 bases and J gave up 4 bases; unmatched junction bases: 5. In germline, CDR1 is MNHNS, CDR2 SASEGT. This CDR3 has 15 amino acids. Here the CDR3 DNA reads TGTGCCAGCAGCCCGGACAGGGGGCCAAATCAGCCCCAGCATTTT. It yields the protein CASSPDRGPNQPQHF.

The chain joins TRBV4-1 to TRBJ2-1, with a tentative D call TRBD2 (5 bases). The V end was cut by 2 bases, the J end by 4 bases, with 21 bases between. The CDR3 covers 18 residues. Germline CDR1 and CDR2: MGHRA and YSYEKL. The CDR3 DNA reads TGCGCCAGCAGCCAACGTCTGGCGGGCTCAACGGGGTACAATGAGCAGTTCTTC. As protein: CASSQRLAGSTGYNEQFF.

The chain employs TRBV27 and TRBJ2-1, with TRBD2 identical over 8 bases. The CDR3 is 14 amino acids. V lost 6 bases and J lost 10; bases outside the gene matches: 11. Germline V lookup: CDR1 MNHEY, CDR2 SMNVEV (reference sequence). In DNA, the CDR3 is TGTGCCAGCAGCCTGGGGGAGGGCGGGAGGGAGCAGTTCTTC. As protein: CASSLGEGGREQFF.

The chain couples TRBV5-8 to TRBJ2-5; possible D gene TRBD1, 6 bases. The V gene lost 4 bases and the J gene lost 1 base, with 14 bases spanning the gap. CDR3 size: 15 residues. Germline CDR1 SGHTS, CDR2 YDEGEE. The CDR3 nucleotides are TGTGCCAGCAGCCCCGGGACATACATCCAAGAGACCCAGTACTTC. Its protein is CASSPGTYIQETQYF. The whole variable domain, remainder taken from reference TRBV5-8 and TRBJ2-5, is EAGVTQSPTHLIKTRGQQATLRCSPISGHTSVYWYQQALGLGLQFLLWYDEGEERNRGNFPPRFSGRQFPNYSSELNVNALELEDSALYLCASSPGTYIQETQYFGPGTRLLVL.

The genes are TRBV21-1 and TRBJ2-7; TRBD2 is taken as the D call from the table, unchecked against the DNA. TRBV21-1 is labeled a pseudogene. The CDR3 runs to 16 residues. CDR3 region: CASSKGGASLFDEQYF. The CDR3 nucleotides read TGTGCCAGCAGCAAAGGCGGGGCCAGCCTATTCGACGAGCAGTACTTC.

This clone was seen only a few times. One end of the junction varies from germline; a read error may be responsible. CDR3 coding DNA: TGTTCCAGCAGCTTAGCGACCACTCGACAGGGGGCAAATACTGAAGCTTTCTTT. It encodes CSSSLATTRQGANTEAFF. The chain uses TRBV7-9 and TRBJ1-1, with TRBD1 identical over 10 bases. The CDR3 sequence is 18 residues long. Germline V gene sequence: CDR1 SEHNR, CDR2 FQNEAQ (reference sequence).

CDR3 in DNA: TGTGCCAGCAGTTTATTAGACAGGGTAACGGATGAGCAGTACTTC. Residues: CASSLLDRVTDEQYF. The chain joins TRBV27 to TRBJ2-7; 7 nucleotides agree with TRBD1. This CDR3 spans 15 amino acids. V lost 1 base to trimming and J lost 7 bases; unmatched junction nucleotides: 10. Looked up from germline, CDR1 is MNHEY and CDR2 is SMNVEV (reference sequence).

The chain uses TRBV9 and TRBJ2-7; 11 bases align to TRBD1. The CDR3 extends over 14 amino acids. Germline trimming cut 4 bases from V and 7 bases from J; bases unmatched to any gene: 7. Germline V gene sequence: CDR1 SGDLS, CDR2 YYNGEE. The DNA of the CDR3 is TGTGCCAGCAGCCCCGGACAGGGGGCGGAGGAGCAGTACTTC. Translated, it gives CASSPGQGAEEQYF.

V and J are TRBV16 and TRBJ2-2, with D possibly matching TRBD1 (6 bases). The CDR3 sequence is 14 residues long. Germline CDR1 KGHSY, CDR2 FQNENV. V was cut by 8 bases and J by 0 bases, with 10 bases left in between. The CDR3: CASRTASNTGELFF. The CDR3 coding sequence is TGTGCCAGCCGGACAGCGTCGAACACCGGGGAGCTGTTTTTT.

The rearrangement joins TRBV19 to TRBJ1-5, with 8 nucleotides matching TRBD1. V trimming: 4 bases; J trimming: 7 bases; junction bases outside the gene matches: 3. There are 13 residues in the CDR3. The germline gives CDR1 LNHDA, CDR2 SQIVND (reference sequence). CDR3 protein: CASSTGGHQPQHF. CDR3 DNA: TGTGCCAGTAGTACAGGGGGCCACCAGCCCCAGCATTTT.

This clone was counted only a few times. The chain employs TRBV28 and TRBJ2-1; D is unresolved. With 6 bases removed from V and 7 bases from J, the gap between germline ends came to 13 bases. The CDR3 contains 13 residues. Germline V gene sequence: CDR1 MDHEN, CDR2 SYDVKM. The DNA of the CDR3 is TGTGCCAGCAGAGACACCGGATGGAATGAGCAGTTCTTC. Its translation is CASRDTGWNEQFF.

This sequence joins TRBV27 and TRBJ1-6, with D possibly TRBD1 on 5 matching bases. Germline V CDR1 and CDR2: MNHEY, SMNVEV (reference sequence). The CDR3 consists of 14 residues. The V gene lost 2 bases and the J gene lost 10 bases, with 12 bases spanning the gap. As DNA, the CDR3 is TGTGCCAGCAGTTTAGACCAGGGTTCGTCACCCCTCCACTTT. Translated: CASSLDQGSSPLHF.

This rearrangement joins TRBV15 to TRBJ2-2; 7 nucleotides line up with TRBD2. Per germline, CDR1 LNHNV and CDR2 YYDKDF (reference sequence). V lost 0 bases, J lost 4 bases, and 8 bases stayed unmatched. The CDR3 consists of 17 residues. The CDR3 nucleotides read TGTGCCACCAGCAGAGAAGGGAGGGCCGAGGGCACCGGGGAGCTGTTTTTT. This translates into CATSREGRAEGTGELFF.

This clone has only a few counts. The CDR3 loop reads CASSLGHASEKLFF. In DNA form, the CDR3 reads TGCGCCAGCAGCCTGGGACATGCGAGTGAAAAACTGTTTTTT. The chain couples TRBV5-1 to TRBJ1-4; possibly TRBD1 for D (6 bases). CDR1 SGHRS and CDR2 YFSETQ come from the germline V gene. Deletions cut 4 bases from V and 7 bases from J, with 14 bases between. The CDR3 runs 14 residues.

The chain combines TRBV10-3 with TRBJ2-5, with D possibly being TRBD1 (5 bases). Germline V lookup: CDR1 ENHRY, CDR2 SYGVKD. Trimming shortened V by 10 bases and J by 2 bases, and 8 bases separated the two germline ends. The CDR3 is made up of 11 amino acids. The CDR3 DNA reads TGTGCCACCCGACAGCAAGAGACCCAGTACTTC. This codes for CATRQQETQYF.

This chain joins TRBV9 and TRBJ2-3; 8 bases line up with TRBD2. J was trimmed by 5 bases and V by 0 bases; bases with no gene match: 14. The CDR3 sequence is 18 residues long. Germline V gene sequence: CDR1 SGDLS, CDR2 YYNGEE. The DNA for the CDR3 is TGTGCCAGCAGCGTAGGGGGTCCTAGCAGCCGGGGGGGAGATACGCAGTATTTT. Translation: CASSVGGPSSRGGDTQYF. The full variable domain, with the rest looked up from reference TRBV9 and TRBJ2-3, is DSGVTQTPKHLITATGQRVTLRCSPRSGDLSVYWYQQSLDQGLQFLIQYYNGEERAKGNILERFSAQQFPDLHSELNLSSLELGDSALYFCASSVGGPSSRGGDTQYFGPGTRLTVL.

This clone was detected a few times. The chain carries TRBV7-2 and TRBJ2-5, with D maybe TRBD1 (6 bases). Trimming took off 3 bases at V and 3 bases at J, with 14 bases between the two ends. This CDR3 is 15 amino acids long. The germline V gene encodes CDR1 SGHTA and CDR2 FQGNSA. CDR3 in amino acids: CASSLHAGTKETQYF. DNA of the CDR3: TGTGCCAGCAGCTTGCACGCTGGGACAAAAGAGACCCAGTACTTC.

CDR3 coding DNA: TGTGCCAGTAGTAGGAAGCGACCGAGCTCCTACAATGAGCAGTTCTTC. It translates to CASSRKRPSSYNEQFF. The chain has TRBV19 and TRBJ2-1; D is uncertain. Looked up from germline, CDR1 is LNHDA and CDR2 is SQIVND (reference sequence). V was shortened by 4 bases and J by 0 bases, with 13 bases between the two germline ends. The CDR3 consists of 16 residues.

To note about this clone: The junction shows a germline mismatch at one end, possibly a read error. The chain is built from TRBV7-9 and TRBJ1-3; D is perhaps TRBD1 (6 bases). This CDR3 has 17 residues. Germline V gene sequence: CDR1 SEHNR, CDR2 FQNEAQ (reference sequence). For the CDR3, the DNA is TGTTCCAGCAGTCATTCTCAGACAGGTGCACATGGAAACACCATATATTTT. This translates into CSSSHSQTGAHGNTIYF. Full variable domain (remainder filled in from reference TRBV7-9 and TRBJ1-3): DTGVSQNPRHKITKRGQNVTFRCDPISEHNRLYWYRQTLGQGPEFLTYFQNEAQLEKSRLLSDRFSAERPKGSFSTLEIQRTEQGDSAMYLCSSSHSQTGAHGNTIYFGEGSWLTVV.

There are a few counts of this clone. The chain carries TRBV15 and TRBJ2-5; 11 bases match TRBD1. Trimming took 4 bases from V and 5 from J; bases not matched to a gene: 9. Germline loops: CDR1 LNHNV, CDR2 YYDKDF (reference sequence). The CDR3 loop spans 16 amino acids. The CDR3 reads CATSIRTGGGEETQYF. CDR3 sequence (DNA): TGTGCCACCAGCATACGGACAGGGGGCGGCGAGGAGACCCAGTACTTC.

Only a few counts were recorded for this clone. The chain has TRBV29-1 and TRBJ2-2, with 7 positions matching TRBD1. This CDR3 contains 14 residues. Trimming took 3 bases from V and 5 from J; bases not matched to a gene: 6. Germline assignment: CDR1 SQVTM and CDR2 ANQGSEA. The CDR3 DNA reads TGCAGCGTTGACACGCAGGGACAGACCGGGGAGCTGTTTTTT. This translates into CSVDTQGQTGELFF.

This clone was counted between two and nine times. The chain combines TRBV5-1 with TRBJ2-4; 9 bases match TRBD2. The V gene's germline CDR1 is SGHRS and CDR2 YFSETQ. V gave up 0 bases and J gave up 1 base; unmatched junction bases: 5. This CDR3 has 17 residues. The CDR3 sequence is CASSLGGLAGAKNIQYF. CDR3 sequence (DNA): TGCGCCAGCAGCTTGGGGGGGCTAGCGGGGGCCAAAAACATTCAGTACTTC.

The chain uses TRBV19 and TRBJ1-5, with 9 bases matching TRBD1. There are 15 residues in the CDR3. Germline V gene data show CDR1 as LNHDA and CDR2 as SQIVND (reference sequence). J lost 2 bases, V lost 3 bases, and 2 bases had no gene match. Here the CDR3 DNA reads TGTGCCAGTAGTATGGGACAGGGCGGCAATCAGCCCCAGCATTTT. Protein: CASSMGQGGNQPQHF. Full variable domain (missing parts from reference TRBV19 and TRBJ1-5): DGGITQSPKYLFRKEGQNVTLSCEQNLNHDAMYWYRQDPGQGLRLIYYSQIVNDFQKGDIAEGYSVSREKKESFPLTVTSAQKNPTAFYLCASSMGQGGNQPQHFGDGTRLSIL.

The chain joins TRBV7-9 to TRBJ1-3; maybe TRBD1 (5 bases). The CDR3 has 15 amino acids. CDR1 is SEHNR and CDR2 is FQNEAQ in the germline V gene (reference sequence). Trimming left V 5 bases short and J 0 bases short, with 11 bases between. CDR3: CASSPTAISGNTIYF. The CDR3 DNA reads as TGTGCCAGCAGCCCGACAGCAATCTCTGGAAACACCATATATTTT.

This clone was seen a handful of times. The V call is TRBV27, the J call TRBJ2-3; TRBD2 agrees at 9 bases. This CDR3 comprises 14 residues. V gave up 3 bases and J gave up 7 bases; unmatched junction bases: 5. CDR1 MNHEY and CDR2 SMNVEV come from the germline V gene (reference sequence). CDR3 bases: TGTGCCAGCAGTTTGGCGGGAGGGGGGTATACGCAGTATTTT. Encoded protein: CASSLAGGGYTQYF.

The chain joins TRBV5-6 to TRBJ2-3, with TRBD2 matching 15 bases. V shed 1 base and J 3 bases; nucleotides not matched to a gene: 6. The CDR3 extends over 18 amino acids. The germline V gene has CDR1 SGHDT and CDR2 YYEEEE. CDR3 sequence: CASSLWTSGRAVTDTQYF. The CDR3 nucleotides read TGTGCCAGCAGCTTGTGGACTAGCGGGAGGGCCGTAACAGATACGCAGTATTTT. The variable domain in full, completed from reference TRBV5-6 and TRBJ2-3, reads DAGVTQSPTHLIKTRGQQVTLRCSPKSGHDTVSWYQQALGQGPQFIFQYYEEEERQRGNFPDRFSGHQFPNYSSELNVNALLLGDSALYLCASSLWTSGRAVTDTQYFGPGTRLTVL.